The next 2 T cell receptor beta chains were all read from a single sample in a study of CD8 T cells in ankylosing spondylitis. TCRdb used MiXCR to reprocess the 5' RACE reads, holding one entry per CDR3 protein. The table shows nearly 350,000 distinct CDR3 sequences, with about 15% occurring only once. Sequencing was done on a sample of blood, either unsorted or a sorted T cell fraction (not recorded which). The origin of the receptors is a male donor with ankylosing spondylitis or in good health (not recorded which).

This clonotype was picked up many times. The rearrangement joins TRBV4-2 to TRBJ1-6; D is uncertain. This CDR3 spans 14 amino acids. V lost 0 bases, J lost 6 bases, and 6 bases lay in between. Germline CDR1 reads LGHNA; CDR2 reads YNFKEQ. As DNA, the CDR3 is TGTGCCAGCAGCCAAGATACAAGTAATTCACCCCTCCACTTT. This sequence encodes CASSQDTSNSPLHF.

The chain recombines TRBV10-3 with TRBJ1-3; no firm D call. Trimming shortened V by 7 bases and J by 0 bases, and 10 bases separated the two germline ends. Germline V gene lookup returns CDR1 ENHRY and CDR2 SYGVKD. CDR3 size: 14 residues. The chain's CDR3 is CAITDGLSGNTIYF. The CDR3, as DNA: TGTGCCATCACCGACGGACTCTCTGGAAACACCATATATTTT.